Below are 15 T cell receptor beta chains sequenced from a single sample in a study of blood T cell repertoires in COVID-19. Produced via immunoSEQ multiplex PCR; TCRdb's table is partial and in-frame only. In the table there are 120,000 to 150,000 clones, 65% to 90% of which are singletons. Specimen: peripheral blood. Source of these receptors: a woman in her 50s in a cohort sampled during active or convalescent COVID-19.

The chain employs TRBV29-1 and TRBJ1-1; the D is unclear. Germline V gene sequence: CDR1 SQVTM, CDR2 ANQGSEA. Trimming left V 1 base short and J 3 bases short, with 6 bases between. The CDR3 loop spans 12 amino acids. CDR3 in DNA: TGCAGCGTTGAAGGGGCAGACACTGAAGCTTTCTTT. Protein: CSVEGADTEAFF.

CDR3 DNA sequence: TGTGCCAGCAGTGAATCCCTCCGGGGAGAAAATGAAAAACTGTTTTTT. This encodes CASSESLRGENEKLFF. The chain recombines TRBV25-1 with TRBJ1-4; no firm D call. V lost 1 base to trimming and J lost 5 bases, with 14 bases between them. The CDR3 sequence is 16 residues long. From germline, CDR1 is MGHDK and CDR2 SYGVNS.

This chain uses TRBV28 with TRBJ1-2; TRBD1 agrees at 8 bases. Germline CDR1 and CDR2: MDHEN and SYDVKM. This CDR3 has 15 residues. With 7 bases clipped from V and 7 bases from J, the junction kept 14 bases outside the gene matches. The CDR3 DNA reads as TGTGCCAGCACCGGAGGGGGGCAGGGGGCTCGTGGCTACACCTTC. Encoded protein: CASTGGGQGARGYTF.

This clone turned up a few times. The CDR3 DNA reads as TGTGCCAGCAGCCTAAGCCAGGGCGCGAACACCGGGGAGCTGTTTTTT. This gives the protein CASSLSQGANTGELFF. This rearrangement joins TRBV11-2 to TRBJ2-2, with a tentative D call TRBD1 (5 bases). Germline V gene sequence: CDR1 SGHAT, CDR2 FQNNGV. CDR3 length equals 16 residues. Trimming removed 5 bases at V and 0 bases at J, with 13 bases between. Combining the CDR3 with reference TRBV11-2 and TRBJ2-2 gives the whole variable domain EAGVAQSPRYKIIEKRQSVAFWCNPISGHATLYWYQQILGQGPKLLIQFQNNGVVDDSQLPKDRFSAERLKGVDSTLKIQPAKLEDSAVYLCASSLSQGANTGELFFGEGSRLTVL.

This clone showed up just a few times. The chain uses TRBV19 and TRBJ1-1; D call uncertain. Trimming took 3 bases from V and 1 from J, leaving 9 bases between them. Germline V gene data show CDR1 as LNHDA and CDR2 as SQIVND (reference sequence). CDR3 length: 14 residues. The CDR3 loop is CASSIEGTNTEAFF. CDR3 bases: TGTGCCAGTAGTATTGAGGGCACGAACACTGAAGCTTTCTTT.

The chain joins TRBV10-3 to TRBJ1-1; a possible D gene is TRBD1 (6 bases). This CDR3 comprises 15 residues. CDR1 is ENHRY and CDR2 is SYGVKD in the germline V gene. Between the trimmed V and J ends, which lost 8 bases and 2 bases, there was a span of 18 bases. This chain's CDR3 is CAISKGVGLNTEAFF. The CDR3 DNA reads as TGTGCCATCTCTAAGGGGGTGGGTCTTAACACTGAAGCTTTCTTT.

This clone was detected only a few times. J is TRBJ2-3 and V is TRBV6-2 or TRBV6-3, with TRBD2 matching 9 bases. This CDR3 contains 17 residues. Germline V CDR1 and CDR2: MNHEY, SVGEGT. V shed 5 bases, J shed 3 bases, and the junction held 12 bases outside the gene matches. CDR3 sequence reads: CASSRQRVSGGTDTQYF. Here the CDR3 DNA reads TGTGCCAGCAGTCGCCAACGAGTTAGCGGGGGTACAGATACGCAGTATTTT.

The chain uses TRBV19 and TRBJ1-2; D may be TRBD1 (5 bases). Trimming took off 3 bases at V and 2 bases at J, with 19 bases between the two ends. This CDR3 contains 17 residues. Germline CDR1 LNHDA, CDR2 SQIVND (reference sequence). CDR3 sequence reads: CASSIAGWDSNNYGYTF. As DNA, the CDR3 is TGTGCCAGTAGTATCGCAGGGTGGGATTCGAACAACTATGGCTACACCTTC.

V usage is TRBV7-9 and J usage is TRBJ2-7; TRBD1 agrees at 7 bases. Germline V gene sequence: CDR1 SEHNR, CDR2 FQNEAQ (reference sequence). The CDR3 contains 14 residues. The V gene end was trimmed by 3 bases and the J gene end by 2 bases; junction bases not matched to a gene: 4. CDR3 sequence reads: CASSFDRATYEQYF. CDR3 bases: TGTGCCAGCAGCTTCGACAGGGCCACCTACGAGCAGTACTTC.

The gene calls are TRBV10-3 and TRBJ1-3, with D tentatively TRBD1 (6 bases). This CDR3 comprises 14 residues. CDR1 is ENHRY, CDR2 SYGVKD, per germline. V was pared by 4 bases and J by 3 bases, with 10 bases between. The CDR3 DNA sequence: TGTGCCATCAGTGCAGGGGTTCGTGGAAACACCATATATTTT. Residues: CAISAGVRGNTIYF.

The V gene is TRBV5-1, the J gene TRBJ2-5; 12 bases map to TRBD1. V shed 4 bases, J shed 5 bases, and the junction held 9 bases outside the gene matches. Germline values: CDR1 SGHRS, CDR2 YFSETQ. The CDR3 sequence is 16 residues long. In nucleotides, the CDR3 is TGCGCCAGCAGCCCTTTCCGGGACAGGGGGCTGGAGACCCAGTACTTC. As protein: CASSPFRDRGLETQYF.

CDR3 sequence: CASSQVPIGEAFF. DNA of the CDR3: TGTGCCAGCAGCCAAGTACCTATCGGGGAAGCTTTCTTT. V usage is TRBV3-1 (or the pseudogene TRBV3-2) and J usage is TRBJ1-1; D unresolved. Trimming removed 1 base at V and 8 bases at J, with 11 bases between. The CDR3 has 13 residues. Per germline, CDR1 LGHDT and CDR2 YNNKEL (reference sequence).

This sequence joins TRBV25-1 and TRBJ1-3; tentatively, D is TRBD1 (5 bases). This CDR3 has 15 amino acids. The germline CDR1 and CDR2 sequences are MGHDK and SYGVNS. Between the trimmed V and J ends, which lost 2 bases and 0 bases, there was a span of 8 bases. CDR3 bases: TGTGCCAGCAGTGAAATGGGGGGCTCTGGAAACACCATATATTTT. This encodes CASSEMGGSGNTIYF. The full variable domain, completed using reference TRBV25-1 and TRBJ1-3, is EADIYQTPRYLVIGTGKKITLECSQTMGHDKMYWYQQDPGMELHLIHYSYGVNSTEKGDLSSESTVSRIRTEHFPLTLESARPSHTSQYLCASSEMGGSGNTIYFGEGSWLTVV.

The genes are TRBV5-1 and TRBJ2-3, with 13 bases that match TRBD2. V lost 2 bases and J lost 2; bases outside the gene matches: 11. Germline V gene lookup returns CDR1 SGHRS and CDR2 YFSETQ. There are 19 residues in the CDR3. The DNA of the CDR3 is TGCGCCAGCAGCTTATTCGGACTAGCGGGGGCCACCCACACAGATACGCAGTATTTT. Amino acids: CASSLFGLAGATHTDTQYF.

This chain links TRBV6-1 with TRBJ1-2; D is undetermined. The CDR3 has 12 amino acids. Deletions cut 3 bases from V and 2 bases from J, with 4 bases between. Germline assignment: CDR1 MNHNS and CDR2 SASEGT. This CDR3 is CASSETNYGYTF. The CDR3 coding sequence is TGTGCCAGCAGTGAGACAAACTATGGCTACACCTTC.